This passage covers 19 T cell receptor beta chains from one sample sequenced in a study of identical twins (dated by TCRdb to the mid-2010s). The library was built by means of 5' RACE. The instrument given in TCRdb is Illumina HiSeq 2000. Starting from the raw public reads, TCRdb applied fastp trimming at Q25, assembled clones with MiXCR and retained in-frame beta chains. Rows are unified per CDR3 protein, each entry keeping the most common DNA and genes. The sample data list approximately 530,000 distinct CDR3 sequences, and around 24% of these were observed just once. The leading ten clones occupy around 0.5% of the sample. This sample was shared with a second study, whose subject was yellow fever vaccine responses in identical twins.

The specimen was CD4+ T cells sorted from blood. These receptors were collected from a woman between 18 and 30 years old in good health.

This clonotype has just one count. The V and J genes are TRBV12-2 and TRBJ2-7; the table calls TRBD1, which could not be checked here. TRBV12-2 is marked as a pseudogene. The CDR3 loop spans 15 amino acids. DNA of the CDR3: TGTGCAAGTCGCGGGGACGTGCAGAGCTCCTACGAGCAGTACGTC. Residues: CASRGDVQSSYEQYV.

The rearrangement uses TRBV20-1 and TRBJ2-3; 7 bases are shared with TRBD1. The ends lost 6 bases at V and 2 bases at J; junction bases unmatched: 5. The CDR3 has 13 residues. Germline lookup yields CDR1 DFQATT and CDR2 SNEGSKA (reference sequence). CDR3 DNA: TGCAGTGCCACGACAGGGAACACAGATACGCAGTATTTT. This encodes CSATTGNTDTQYF.

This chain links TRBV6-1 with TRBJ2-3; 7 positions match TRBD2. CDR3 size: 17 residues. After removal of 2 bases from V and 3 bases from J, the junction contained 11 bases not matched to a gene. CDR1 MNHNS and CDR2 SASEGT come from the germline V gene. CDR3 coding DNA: TGTGCCAGCAGTGAACGGGGAGGGCCAGGGCCAACAGATACGCAGTATTTT. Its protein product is CASSERGGPGPTDTQYF.

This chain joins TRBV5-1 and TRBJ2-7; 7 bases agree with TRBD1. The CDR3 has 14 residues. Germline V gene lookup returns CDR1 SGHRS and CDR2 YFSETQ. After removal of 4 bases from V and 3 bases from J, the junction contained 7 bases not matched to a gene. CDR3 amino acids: CASSTGTAGYEQYF. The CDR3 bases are TGCGCCAGCAGCACCGGGACAGCAGGCTACGAGCAGTACTTC.

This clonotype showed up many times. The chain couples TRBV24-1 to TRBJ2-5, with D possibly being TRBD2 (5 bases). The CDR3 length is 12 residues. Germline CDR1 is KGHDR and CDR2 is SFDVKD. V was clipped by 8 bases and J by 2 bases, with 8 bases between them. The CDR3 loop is CATKGLQETQYF. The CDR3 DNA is TGTGCCACCAAAGGACTGCAAGAGACCCAGTACTTC.

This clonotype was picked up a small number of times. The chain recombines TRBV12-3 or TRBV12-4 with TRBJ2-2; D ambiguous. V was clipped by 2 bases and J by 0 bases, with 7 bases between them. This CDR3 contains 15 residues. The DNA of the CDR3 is TGTGCCAGCAGTTTAAGGATACCGAACACCGGGGAGCTGTTTTTT. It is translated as CASSLRIPNTGELFF.

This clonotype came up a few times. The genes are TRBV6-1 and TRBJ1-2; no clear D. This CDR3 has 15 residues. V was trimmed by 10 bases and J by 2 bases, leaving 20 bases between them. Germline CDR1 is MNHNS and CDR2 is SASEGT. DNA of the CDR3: TGTGCCACACAATCTGCCGGGTCAGGAAACTATGGCTACACCTTC. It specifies CATQSAGSGNYGYTF.

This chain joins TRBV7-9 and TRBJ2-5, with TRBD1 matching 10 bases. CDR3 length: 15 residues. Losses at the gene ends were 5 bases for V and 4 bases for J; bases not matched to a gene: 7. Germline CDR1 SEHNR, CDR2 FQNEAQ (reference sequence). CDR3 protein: CASSPGTGESETQYF. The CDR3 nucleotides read TGTGCCAGCAGCCCAGGGACAGGGGAGTCAGAGACCCAGTACTTC.

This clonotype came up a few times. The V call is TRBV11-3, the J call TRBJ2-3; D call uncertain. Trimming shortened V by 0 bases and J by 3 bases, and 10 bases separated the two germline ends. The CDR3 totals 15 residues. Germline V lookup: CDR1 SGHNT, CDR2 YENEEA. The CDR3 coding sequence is TGTGCCAGCAGCTTAGATCCGACTCGTACAGATACGCAGTATTTT. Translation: CASSLDPTRTDTQYF.

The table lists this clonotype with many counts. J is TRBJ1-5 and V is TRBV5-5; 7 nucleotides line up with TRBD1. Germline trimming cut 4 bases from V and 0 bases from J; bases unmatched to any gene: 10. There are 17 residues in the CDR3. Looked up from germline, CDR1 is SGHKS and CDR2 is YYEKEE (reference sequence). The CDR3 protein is CASSTGDRLYSNQPQHF. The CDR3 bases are TGTGCCAGCAGCACCGGGGACAGACTTTATAGCAATCAGCCCCAGCATTTT.

CDR3 loop: CASTSRQGYEQYV. CDR3 DNA: TGTGCCAGCACCTCACGACAGGGCTACGAGCAGTACGTC. The chain recombines TRBV2 with TRBJ2-7; 7 nucleotides line up with TRBD1. Germline CDR1 reads SNHLY; CDR2 reads FYNNEI. The V segment lost 7 bases and the J segment 3 bases; nucleotides outside the gene matches: 6. The CDR3 is made up of 13 amino acids.

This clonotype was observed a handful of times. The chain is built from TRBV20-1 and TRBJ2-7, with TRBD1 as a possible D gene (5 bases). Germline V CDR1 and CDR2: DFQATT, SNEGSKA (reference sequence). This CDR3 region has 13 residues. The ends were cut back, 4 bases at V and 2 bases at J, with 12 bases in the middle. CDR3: CSATGYRTYEQYV. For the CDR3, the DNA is TGCAGTGCTACTGGATACAGGACCTACGAGCAGTACGTC.

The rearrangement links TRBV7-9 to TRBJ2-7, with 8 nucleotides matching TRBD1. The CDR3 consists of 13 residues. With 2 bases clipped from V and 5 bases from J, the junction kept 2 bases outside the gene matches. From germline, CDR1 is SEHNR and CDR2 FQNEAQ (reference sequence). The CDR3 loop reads CASSLQGAHEQYV. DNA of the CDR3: TGTGCCAGCAGCTTACAGGGGGCGCACGAGCAGTACGTC.

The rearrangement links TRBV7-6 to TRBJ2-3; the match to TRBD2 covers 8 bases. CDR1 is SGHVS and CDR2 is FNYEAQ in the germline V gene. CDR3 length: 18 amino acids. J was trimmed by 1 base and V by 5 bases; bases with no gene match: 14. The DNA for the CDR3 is TGTGCCAGCAGCCTCGGGGCGGGAGGCTTTCGACGCACAGATACGCAGTATTTT. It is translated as CASSLGAGGFRRTDTQYF.

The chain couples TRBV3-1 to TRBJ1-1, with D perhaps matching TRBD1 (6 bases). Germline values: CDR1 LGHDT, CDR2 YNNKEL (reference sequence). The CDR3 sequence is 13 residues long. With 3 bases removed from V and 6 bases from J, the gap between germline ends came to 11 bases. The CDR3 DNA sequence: TGTGCCAGCAGCCAGGGGGCGCCGGCTGAAGCTTTCTTT. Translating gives CASSQGAPAEAFF.

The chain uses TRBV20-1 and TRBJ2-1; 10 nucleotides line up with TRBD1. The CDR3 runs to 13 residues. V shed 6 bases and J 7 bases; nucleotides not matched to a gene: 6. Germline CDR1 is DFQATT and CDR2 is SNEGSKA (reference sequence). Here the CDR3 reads CSAPAGQGNEQFF. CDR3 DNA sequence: TGCAGTGCACCGGCGGGACAGGGGAATGAGCAGTTCTTC.

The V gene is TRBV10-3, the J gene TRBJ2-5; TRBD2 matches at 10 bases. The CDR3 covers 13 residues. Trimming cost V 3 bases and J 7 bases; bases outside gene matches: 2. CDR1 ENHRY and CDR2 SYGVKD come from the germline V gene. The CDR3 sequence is CAISERTSGTQYF. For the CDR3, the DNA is TGTGCCATCAGTGAACGGACTAGCGGGACCCAGTACTTC.

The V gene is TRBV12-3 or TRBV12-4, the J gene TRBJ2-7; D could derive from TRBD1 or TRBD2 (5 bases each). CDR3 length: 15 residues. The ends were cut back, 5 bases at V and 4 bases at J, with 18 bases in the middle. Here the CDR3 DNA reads TGTGCCAGCAGTGCCCGGGACCGTGGGCCGTACGAGCAGTACTTC. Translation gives CASSARDRGPYEQYF.

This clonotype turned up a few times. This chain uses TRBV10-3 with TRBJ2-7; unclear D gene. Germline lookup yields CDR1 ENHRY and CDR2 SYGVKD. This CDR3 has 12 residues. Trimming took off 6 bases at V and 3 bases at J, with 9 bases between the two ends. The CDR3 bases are TGTGCCATCAGCACAACGATCTACGAGCAGTACGTC. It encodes CAISTTIYEQYV.